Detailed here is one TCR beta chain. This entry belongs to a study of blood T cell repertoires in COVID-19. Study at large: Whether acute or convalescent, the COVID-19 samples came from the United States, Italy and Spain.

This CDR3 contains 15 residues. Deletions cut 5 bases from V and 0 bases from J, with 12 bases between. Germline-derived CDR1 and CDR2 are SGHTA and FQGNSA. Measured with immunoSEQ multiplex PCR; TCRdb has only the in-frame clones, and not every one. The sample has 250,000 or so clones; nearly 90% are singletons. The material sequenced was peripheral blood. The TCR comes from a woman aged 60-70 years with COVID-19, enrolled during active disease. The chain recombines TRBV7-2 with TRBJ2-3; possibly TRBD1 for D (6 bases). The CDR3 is CASSHREVSTDTQYF. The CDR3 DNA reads TGTGCCAGCAGCCACAGGGAAGTGAGCACAGATACGCAGTATTTT.